These 9 T cell receptor beta chains were sequenced from one sample in a study of identifying expanded T cells in peripheral blood. The method was immunoSEQ multiplex PCR; TCRdb's version includes in-frame clones alone and lacks a portion of them. In the table there are under 70,000 clones, 70% to 90% of which are singletons. Material for sequencing was blood. These receptors all stem from a person between 18 and 70 years old in good health.

V and J are TRBV2 and TRBJ1-6; no reliable D call. The germline V gene has CDR1 SNHLY and CDR2 FYNNEI. The CDR3 covers 15 residues. Trimming took off 6 bases at V and 7 bases at J, with 16 bases between the two ends. The CDR3 loop reads CASSPTPHWNSPLHF. CDR3 nucleotides: TGTGCCAGCAGCCCCACGCCCCATTGGAATTCACCCCTCCACTTT.

V usage is TRBV28 and J usage is TRBJ2-1; TRBD2 might be the D (7 bases). The CDR3 spans 15 residues. From germline, CDR1 is MDHEN and CDR2 SYDVKM. Trimming removed 5 bases from V and 3 bases from J, with 14 bases in between. This chain's CDR3 is CASSGGGAGYNEQFF. The CDR3 region has the DNA TGTGCCAGCAGTGGAGGGGGGGCCGGCTACAATGAGCAGTTCTTC.

This chain joins TRBV2 and TRBJ2-3; D may be TRBD2 (6 bases). Germline assignment: CDR1 SNHLY and CDR2 FYNNEI. The length of the CDR3 is 13 residues. With 7 bases removed from V and 4 bases from J, the gap between germline ends came to 12 bases. The CDR3: CASMGTWADTQYF. CDR3 bases: TGTGCCAGCATGGGGACTTGGGCAGATACGCAGTATTTT.

The chain joins TRBV29-1 to TRBJ1-2; 7 nucleotides line up with TRBD1. V shed 8 bases, J shed 8 bases, and the junction held 14 bases outside the gene matches. Germline values: CDR1 SQVTM, CDR2 ANQGSEA. The CDR3 covers 13 residues. CDR3 nucleotides: TGCAGCCTATCCACAGGGGAAGCCCGGGGCTACACCTTC. This gives the protein CSLSTGEARGYTF.

In DNA, the CDR3 is TGTGCCAGCGGATCCGGCCTAAATCAGCCCCAGCATTTT. Protein product: CASGSGLNQPQHF. The rearrangement uses TRBV2 and TRBJ1-5; no firm D call. This CDR3 region has 13 residues. CDR1 and CDR2 from the germline V gene are SNHLY and FYNNEI. Between the trimmed V and J ends, which lost 8 bases and 4 bases, there was a span of 12 bases.

This chain joins TRBV19 and TRBJ2-2; 10 nucleotides align to TRBD2. The V gene end was trimmed by 5 bases and the J gene end by 4 bases; junction bases not matched to a gene: 4. The CDR3 loop spans 15 amino acids. Germline CDR1 is LNHDA and CDR2 is SQIVND (reference sequence). The CDR3 spells CASSGLAASTGELFF. DNA for the CDR3: TGTGCCAGTAGTGGACTAGCGGCCAGCACCGGGGAGCTGTTTTTT.

This chain links TRBV14 with TRBJ2-5, with a possible D match to TRBD2 (6 bases). This CDR3 has 13 amino acids. From germline, CDR1 is SGHDN and CDR2 FVKESK. V was cut by 4 bases and J by 8 bases, with 14 bases left in between. CDR3: CASSLKGGKTQYF. In DNA, the CDR3 is TGTGCCAGCAGCCTTAAAGGCGGGAAAACCCAGTACTTC.

This clone was seen many times. The chain has TRBV4-1 and TRBJ1-3; TRBD1 is a possible D gene (6 bases). Germline loops: CDR1 MGHRA, CDR2 YSYEKL. V gave up 1 base and J gave up 3 bases, with 13 bases separating them. The CDR3 has 16 amino acids. DNA for the CDR3: TGCGCCAGCAGCCAAGTCTCCGGGACAAATGGAAACACCATATATTTT. It is translated as CASSQVSGTNGNTIYF.

The chain is built from TRBV7-3 and TRBJ1-1, with 7 bases identical to TRBD1. The CDR3 spans 14 residues. CDR1 is SGHTA, CDR2 FQGTGA, per germline. V shed 6 bases, J shed 6 bases, and the junction held 10 bases outside the gene matches. For the CDR3, the DNA is TGTGCCAGCAGAGACCAGGGGGTAGGATCTGAAGCTTTCTTT. It encodes CASRDQGVGSEAFF.